This T cell receptor beta chain was captured by sequencing in a study of blood T cells in healthy people across ages. Study at large: The template switching approach captured approximately one barcoded beta molecule for every two T cells.

In this sample, this clonotype turned up a few times. Germline V CDR1 and CDR2: SGHRS, YFSETQ. V lost 1 base, J lost 2 bases, and 6 bases stayed unmatched. The CDR3 is 17 residues long. A J-beta primer mix and a sample-barcoded 5' primer were used in a second PCR of roughly 7 to 12 cycles. TCRdb recomputed calls from the 5' RACE reads with MiXCR, one row per CDR3 protein. The sample carries some 780,000 distinct CDR3 sequences, roughly three fifths recorded once. The V and J genes are TRBV5-1 and TRBJ2-3; 11 nucleotides line up with TRBD2. This receptor was taken from a man between 35 and 55 years old in good health. Sequencing was performed on blood. The CDR3 loop is CASSLRLAGGSTDTQYF. The DNA for the CDR3 is TGCGCCAGCAGCTTGCGGCTAGCGGGAGGTTCCACAGATACGCAGTATTTT.